This T cell receptor (beta chain) was retrieved from a study of quantifying T cell responses using KT2 cells. At the level of the study: RNA was reverse transcribed with TCR alpha and beta constant-region primers.

The cDNA 3' end received a ligated oligonucleotide with a UMI. First-round PCR used 4 cycles and beta primers RC1.1 and RC1.2 covering TRBC1 and TRBC2. Via MiXCR, TCRdb re-called the UMI-ligation and nested PCR reads, giving one row per CDR3 protein. The table records approximately 41,000 distinct CDR3 sequences, approximately 17% of them present only once. This clonotype was counted many times. The CDR3 consists of 15 residues. Trimming removed 3 bases from V and 4 bases from J, with 16 bases in between. Germline lookup yields CDR1 DFQATT and CDR2 SNEGSKA (reference sequence). The sequenced sample was PBMCs spiked with cells of the T cell clone KT2. This TCR came from a human donor. The chain recombines TRBV20-1 with TRBJ1-5; perhaps TRBD1 as D (5 bases). The CDR3 region has the DNA TGCAGTGCTAGCAGGGAGAACCCCGTAAATCAGCCCCAGCATTTT. This encodes CSASRENPVNQPQHF.